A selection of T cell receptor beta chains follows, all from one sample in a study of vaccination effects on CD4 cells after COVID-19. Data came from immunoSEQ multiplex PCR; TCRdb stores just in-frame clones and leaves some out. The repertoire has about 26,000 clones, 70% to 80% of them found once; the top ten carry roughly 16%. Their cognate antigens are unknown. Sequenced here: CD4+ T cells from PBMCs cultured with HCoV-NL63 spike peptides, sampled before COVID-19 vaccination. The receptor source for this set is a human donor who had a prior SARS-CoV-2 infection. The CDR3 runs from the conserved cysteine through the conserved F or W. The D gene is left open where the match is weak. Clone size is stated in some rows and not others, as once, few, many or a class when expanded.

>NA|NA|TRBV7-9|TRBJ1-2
CASSTWRSNYGYTF
TGTGCCAGCAGCACTTGGAGGTCTAACTATGGCTACACCTTC
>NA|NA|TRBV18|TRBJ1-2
CASSPSPESGYTF
TGTGCCAGCTCACCATCCCCCGAGTCTGGCTACACCTTC
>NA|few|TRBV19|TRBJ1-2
CASSKPTRIYGYTF
TGTGCCAGTAGTAAGCCGACCAGGATCTATGGCTACACCTTC
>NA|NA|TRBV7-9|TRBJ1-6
CASSLGESSYNSPLHF
TGTGCCAGCAGCTTGGGCGAAAGCTCCTATAATTCACCCCTCCACTTT
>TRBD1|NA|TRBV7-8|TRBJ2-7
CASNPSGTGDNEQYF
TGTGCCAGCAACCCTTCGGGGACAGGGGATAACGAGCAGTACTTC
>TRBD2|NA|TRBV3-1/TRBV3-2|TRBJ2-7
CASSQGPGRTSGSRYEQYF
TGTGCCAGCAGCCAAGGCCCAGGGAGGACTAGCGGGAGTCGCTACGAGCAGTACTTC
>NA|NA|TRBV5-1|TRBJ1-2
CASSYDPDRRPNYGYTF
TGCGCCAGCAGCTACGATCCTGACAGGAGACCTAACTATGGCTACACCTTC
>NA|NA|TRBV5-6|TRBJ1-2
CASSLIRGRGYTF
TGTGCCAGCAGCTTGATCCGGGGACGAGGCTACACCTTC
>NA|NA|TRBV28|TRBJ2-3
CASSSLGGGGPGDTQYF
TGTGCCAGCAGTTCCTTAGGGGGCGGGGGTCCCGGGGATACGCAGTATTTT
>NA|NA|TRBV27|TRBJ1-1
CASRPDWGGTEAFF
TGTGCCAGCAGGCCGGACTGGGGCGGCACTGAAGCTTTCTTT
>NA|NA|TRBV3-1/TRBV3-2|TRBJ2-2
CASSQNTGELFF
TGTGCCAGCAGCCAGAACACCGGGGAGCTGTTTTTT
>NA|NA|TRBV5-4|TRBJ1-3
CASSLGAGNTIYF
TGTGCCAGCAGCTTGGGGGCTGGAAACACCATATATTTT
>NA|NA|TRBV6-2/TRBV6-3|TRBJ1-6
CASSYANSPLHF
TGTGCCAGCAGTTACGCTAATTCACCCCTCCACTTT
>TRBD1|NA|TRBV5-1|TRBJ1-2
CASRPDRVAGYTF
TGCGCCAGCAGACCCGACAGGGTGGCTGGCTACACCTTC
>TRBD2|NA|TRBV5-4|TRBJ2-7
CASSPGGSYEQYF
TGTGCCAGCAGCCCCGGGGGGTCCTACGAGCAGTACTTC
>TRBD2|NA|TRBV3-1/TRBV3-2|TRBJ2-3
CASSQELAGGLTDTQYF
TGTGCCAGCAGCCAAGAACTAGCGGGGGGTCTCACAGATACGCAGTATTTT
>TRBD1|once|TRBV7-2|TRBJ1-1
CASSLTGFSTEAFF
TGTGCCAGCAGCCTGACAGGGTTTAGCACTGAAGCTTTCTTT
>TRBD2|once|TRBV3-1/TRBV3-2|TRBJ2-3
CASSQPSGGAADTQYF
TGTGCCAGCAGCCAACCTAGCGGGGGGGCAGCAGATACGCAGTATTTT
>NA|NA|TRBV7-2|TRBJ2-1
CASSLEAFRALSYNEQFF
TGTGCCAGCAGCTTAGAGGCTTTCAGGGCCCTATCCTACAATGAGCAGTTCTTC
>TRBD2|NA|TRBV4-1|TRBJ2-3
CASSLGGLAPDTQYF
TGCGCCAGCAGCCTCGGGGGACTAGCCCCAGATACGCAGTATTTT
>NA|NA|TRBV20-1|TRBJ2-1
CSASTQGSYNEQFF
TGCAGTGCTAGTACTCAGGGGTCCTACAATGAGCAGTTCTTC
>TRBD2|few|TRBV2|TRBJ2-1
CASSESARGGYNEQFF
TGTGCCAGCAGTGAATCTGCGCGGGGGGGCTACAATGAGCAGTTCTTC
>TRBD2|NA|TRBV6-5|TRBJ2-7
CASTGAGLAGAEQYF
TGTGCCAGCACCGGGGCTGGGCTAGCGGGCGCCGAGCAGTACTTC
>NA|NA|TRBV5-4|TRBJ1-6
CASSSRGQGWNSPLHF
TGTGCCAGCAGCTCCCGGGGCCAAGGTTGGAATTCACCCCTCCACTTT
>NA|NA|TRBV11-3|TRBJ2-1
CASSLWGSDNEQFF
TGTGCCAGCAGCTTATGGGGTTCCGACAATGAGCAGTTCTTC
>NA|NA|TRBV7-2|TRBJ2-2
CASSPDYNTGELFF
TGTGCCAGCAGTCCTGACTACAACACCGGGGAGCTGTTTTTT
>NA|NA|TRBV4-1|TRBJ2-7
CASSHGHTSYEQYF
TGCGCCAGCAGCCACGGGCACACTTCCTACGAGCAGTACTTC
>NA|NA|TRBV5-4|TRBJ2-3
CASSRGLSIRPSTDTQYF
TGTGCCAGCAGCCGAGGACTCTCAATCCGGCCCAGCACAGATACGCAGTATTTT
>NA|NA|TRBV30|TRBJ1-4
CAWSEGGPQDEKLFF
TGTGCCTGGAGTGAGGGGGGGCCCCAAGATGAAAAACTGTTTTTT
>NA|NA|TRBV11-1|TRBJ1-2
CASSPDSYGYGYTF
TGTGCCAGCAGCCCGGACAGTTACGGCTATGGCTACACCTTC
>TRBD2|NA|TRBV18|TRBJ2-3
CASSRSLASGSTDTQYF
TGTGCCAGCTCACGTTCCTTGGCTAGCGGGAGCACAGATACGCAGTATTTT
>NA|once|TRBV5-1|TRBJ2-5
CASSFSPGGQETQYF
TGCGCCAGCAGCTTTAGTCCCGGAGGGCAAGAGACCCAGTACTTC
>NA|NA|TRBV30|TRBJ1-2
CAWAPGGYNYGYTF
TGTGCCTGGGCCCCTGGGGGATACAACTATGGCTACACCTTC
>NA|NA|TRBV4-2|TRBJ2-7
CASSQKWMGWEGGGYEQYF
TGTGCCAGCAGCCAAAAGTGGATGGGCTGGGAGGGGGGTGGATACGAGCAGTACTTC
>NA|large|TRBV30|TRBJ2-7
CASQSGGYEQYF
TGTGCATCCCAATCGGGCGGCTACGAGCAGTACTTC
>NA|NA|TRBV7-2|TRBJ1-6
CASSSRRQTLHF
TGTGCCAGCAGCTCCCGACGGCAAACCCTCCACTTT
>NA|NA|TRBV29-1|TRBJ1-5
CSVAPQGSNQPQHF
TGCAGCGTTGCACCTCAGGGGAGCAATCAGCCCCAGCATTTT
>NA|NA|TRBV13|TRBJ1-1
CASSLAWNTEAFF
TGTGCCAGCAGCTTAGCATGGAACACTGAAGCTTTCTTT
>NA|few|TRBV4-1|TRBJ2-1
CASSHYNEQFF
TGCGCCAGCAGCCATTACAATGAGCAGTTCTTC
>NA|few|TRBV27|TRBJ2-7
CASSFEGSGYEQYF
TGTGCCAGCAGTTTTGAGGGGTCAGGTTACGAGCAGTACTTC
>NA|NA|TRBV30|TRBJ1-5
CAWGRVQPQHF
TGTGCCTGGGGTCGGGTACAGCCCCAGCATTTT
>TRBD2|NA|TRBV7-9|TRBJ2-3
CASSRLAGESTDTQYF
TGTGCCAGCAGCCGATTGGCGGGGGAAAGCACAGATACGCAGTATTTT
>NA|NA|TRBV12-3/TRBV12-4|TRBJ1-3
CASSFYDFGTIYF
TGTGCCAGCAGTTTTTATGACTTCGGCACCATATATTTT
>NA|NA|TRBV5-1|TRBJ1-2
CASSKDGTFYGYTF
TGCGCCAGCAGCAAAGACGGGACATTTTATGGCTACACCTTC
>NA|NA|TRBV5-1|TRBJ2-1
CASSREGSDNEQFF
TGCGCCAGCAGCCGAGAGGGCTCAGACAATGAGCAGTTCTTC
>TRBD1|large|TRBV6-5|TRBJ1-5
CASRTTGMGPQHF
TGTGCCAGCAGAACGACAGGGATGGGGCCCCAGCATTTT
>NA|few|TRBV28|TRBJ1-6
CASQLEWSPLHF
TGTGCCAGCCAACTTGAGTGGTCACCCCTCCACTTT
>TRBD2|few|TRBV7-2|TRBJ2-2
CASSRRGLAGARTGELFF
TGTGCCAGCAGCAGGAGGGGACTAGCGGGGGCACGGACCGGGGAGCTGTTTTTT
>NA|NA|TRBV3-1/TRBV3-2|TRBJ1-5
CASSQVGASHQHF
TGTGCCAGCAGCCAAGTTGGAGCGAGCCACCAGCATTTT
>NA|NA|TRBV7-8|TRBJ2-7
CASSLRGYEQYF
TGTGCCAGCAGCCTCCGGGGGTACGAGCAGTACTTC